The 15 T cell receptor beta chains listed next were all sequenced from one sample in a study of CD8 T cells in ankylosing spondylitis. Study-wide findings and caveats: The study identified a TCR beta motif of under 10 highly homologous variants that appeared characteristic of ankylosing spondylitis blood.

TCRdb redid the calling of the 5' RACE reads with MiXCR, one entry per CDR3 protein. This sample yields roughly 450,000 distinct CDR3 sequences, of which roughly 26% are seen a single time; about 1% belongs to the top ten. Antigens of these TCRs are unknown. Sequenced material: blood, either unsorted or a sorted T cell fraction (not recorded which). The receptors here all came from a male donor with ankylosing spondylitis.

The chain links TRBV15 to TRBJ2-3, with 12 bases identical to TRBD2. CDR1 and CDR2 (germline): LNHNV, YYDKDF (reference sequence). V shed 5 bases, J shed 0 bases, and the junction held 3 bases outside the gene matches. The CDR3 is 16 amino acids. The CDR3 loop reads CATSGGLAGSTDTQYF. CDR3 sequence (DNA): TGTGCCACCAGCGGGGGACTAGCGGGCAGCACAGATACGCAGTATTTT.

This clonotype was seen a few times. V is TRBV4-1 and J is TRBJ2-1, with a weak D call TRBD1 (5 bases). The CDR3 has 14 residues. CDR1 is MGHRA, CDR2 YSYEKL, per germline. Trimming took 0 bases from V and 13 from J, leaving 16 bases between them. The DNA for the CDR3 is TGCGCCAGCAGCCAAGATATACAGGCGGCAGGACAGTTCTTC. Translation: CASSQDIQAAGQFF.

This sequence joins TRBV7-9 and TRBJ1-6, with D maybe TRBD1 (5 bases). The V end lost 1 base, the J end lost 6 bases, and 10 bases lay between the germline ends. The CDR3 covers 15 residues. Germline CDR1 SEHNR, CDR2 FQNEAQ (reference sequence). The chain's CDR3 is CASSLGGSRNSPLHF. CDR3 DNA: TGTGCCAGCAGCTTAGGGGGGTCTCGTAATTCACCCCTCCACTTT.

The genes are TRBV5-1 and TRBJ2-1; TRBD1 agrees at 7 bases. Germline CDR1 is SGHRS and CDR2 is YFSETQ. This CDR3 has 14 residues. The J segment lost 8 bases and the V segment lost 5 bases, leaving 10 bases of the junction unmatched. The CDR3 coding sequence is TGCGCCAGCAGGTCCGGGACAGTAAAGTATGAGCAGTTCTTC. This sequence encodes CASRSGTVKYEQFF.

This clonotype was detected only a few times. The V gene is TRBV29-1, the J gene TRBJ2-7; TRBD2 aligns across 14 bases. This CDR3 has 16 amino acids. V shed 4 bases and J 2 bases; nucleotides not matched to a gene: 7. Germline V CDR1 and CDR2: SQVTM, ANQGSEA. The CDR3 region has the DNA TGCAGCGTTGCGGGACTAGCGGGAGTTGGGACCTACGAGCAGTACTTC. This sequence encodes CSVAGLAGVGTYEQYF.

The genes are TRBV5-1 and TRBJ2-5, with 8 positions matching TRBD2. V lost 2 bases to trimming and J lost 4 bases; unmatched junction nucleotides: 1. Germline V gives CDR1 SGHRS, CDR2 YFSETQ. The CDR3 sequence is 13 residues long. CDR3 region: CASSLTSGETQYF. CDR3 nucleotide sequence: TGCGCCAGCAGCTTAACTAGCGGAGAGACCCAGTACTTC.

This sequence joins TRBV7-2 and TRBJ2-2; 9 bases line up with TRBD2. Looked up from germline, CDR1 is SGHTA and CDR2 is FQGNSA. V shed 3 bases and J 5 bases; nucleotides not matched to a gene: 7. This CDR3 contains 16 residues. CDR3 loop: CASSFSPSGTTGELFF. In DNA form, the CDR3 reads TGTGCCAGCAGCTTTAGTCCTAGCGGGACTACCGGGGAGCTGTTTTTT.

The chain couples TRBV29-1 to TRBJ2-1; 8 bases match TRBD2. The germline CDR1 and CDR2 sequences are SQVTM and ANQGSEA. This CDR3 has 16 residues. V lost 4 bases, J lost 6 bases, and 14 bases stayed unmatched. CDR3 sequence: CSVGTPRAGESNEQFF. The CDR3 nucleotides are TGCAGCGTTGGGACCCCTCGAGCGGGAGAGAGCAATGAGCAGTTCTTC.

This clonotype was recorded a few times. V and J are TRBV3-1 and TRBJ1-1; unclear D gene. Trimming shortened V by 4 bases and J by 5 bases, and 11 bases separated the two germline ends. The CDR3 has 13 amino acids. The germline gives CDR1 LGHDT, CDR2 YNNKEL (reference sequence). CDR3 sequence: CASSPPGRTEAFF. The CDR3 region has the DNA TGTGCCAGCAGCCCGCCGGGGAGGACTGAAGCTTTCTTT.

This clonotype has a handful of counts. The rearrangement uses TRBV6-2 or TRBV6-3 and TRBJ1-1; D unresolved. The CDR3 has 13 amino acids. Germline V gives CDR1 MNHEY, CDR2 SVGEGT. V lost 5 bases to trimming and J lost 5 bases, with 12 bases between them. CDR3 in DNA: TGTGCCAGCAGTACACTGGGGAGAACTGAAGCTTTCTTT. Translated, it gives CASSTLGRTEAFF.

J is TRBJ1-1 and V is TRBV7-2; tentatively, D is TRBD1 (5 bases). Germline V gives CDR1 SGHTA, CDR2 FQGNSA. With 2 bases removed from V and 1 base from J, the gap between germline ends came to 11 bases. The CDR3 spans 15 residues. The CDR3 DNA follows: TGTGCCAGCAGCTTATACGGAAGGGGGAACACTGAAGCTTTCTTT. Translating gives CASSLYGRGNTEAFF.

CDR3 in DNA: TGCGCCAGCACCCCCCGCGGACAGGGGAACACCGGGGAGCTGTTTTTT. It translates to CASTPRGQGNTGELFF. The V call is TRBV5-1, the J call TRBJ2-2; the match to TRBD1 covers 8 bases. Germline V gene lookup returns CDR1 SGHRS and CDR2 YFSETQ. The ends lost 6 bases at V and 1 base at J; junction bases unmatched: 8. This CDR3 region has 16 residues.

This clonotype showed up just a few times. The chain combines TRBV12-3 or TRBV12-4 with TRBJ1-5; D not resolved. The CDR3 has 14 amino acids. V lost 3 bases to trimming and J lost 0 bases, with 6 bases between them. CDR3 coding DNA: TGTGCCAGCAGTTTCGGCCCTAGCAATCAGCCCCAGCATTTT. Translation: CASSFGPSNQPQHF.

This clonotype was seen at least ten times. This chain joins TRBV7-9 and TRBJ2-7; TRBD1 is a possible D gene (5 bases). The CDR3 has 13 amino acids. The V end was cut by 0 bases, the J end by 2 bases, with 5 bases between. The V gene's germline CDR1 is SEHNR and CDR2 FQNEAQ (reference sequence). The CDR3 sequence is CASSLAGAYEQYF. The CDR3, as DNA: TGTGCCAGCAGCTTAGCAGGGGCCTACGAGCAGTACTTC.

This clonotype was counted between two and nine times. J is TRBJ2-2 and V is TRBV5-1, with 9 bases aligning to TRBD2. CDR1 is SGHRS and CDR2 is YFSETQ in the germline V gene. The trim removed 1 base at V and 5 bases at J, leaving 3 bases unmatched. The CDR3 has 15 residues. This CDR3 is CASSLSLAGTGELFF. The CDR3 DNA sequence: TGCGCCAGCAGCTTGAGTCTAGCGGGAACCGGGGAGCTGTTTTTT.